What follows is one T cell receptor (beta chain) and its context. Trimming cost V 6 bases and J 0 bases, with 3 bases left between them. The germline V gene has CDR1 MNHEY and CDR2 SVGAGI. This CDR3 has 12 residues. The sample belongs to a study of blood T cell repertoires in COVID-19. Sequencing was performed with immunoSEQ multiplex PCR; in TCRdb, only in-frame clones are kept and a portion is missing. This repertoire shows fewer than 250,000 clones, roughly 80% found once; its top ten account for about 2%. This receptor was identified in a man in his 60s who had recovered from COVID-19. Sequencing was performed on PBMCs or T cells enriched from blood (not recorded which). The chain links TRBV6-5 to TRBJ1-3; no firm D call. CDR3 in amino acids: CASRSSGNTIYF. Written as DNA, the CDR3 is TGTGCCAGCAGGAGCTCTGGAAACACCATATATTTT.